The clone carrying this T cell receptor beta chain appeared many times. This sample is drawn from a study of T cells in Graves' hyperthyroidism and ophthalmopathy. CDR1 MGHRA and CDR2 YSYEKL come from the germline V gene. V was pared by 0 bases and J by 3 bases, with 2 bases of the junction left unmatched. This CDR3 is 14 amino acids long. Amplified TCR beta CDR3 regions derived from RNA transcripts. Researchers ran a first-round RT-PCR on the TCR CDR3 using the HTBI primer set. TCRdb reprocessed the multiplex PCR reads via MiXCR and lists one record per CDR3 protein. The data show about 260,000 distinct CDR3 sequences, about 15% seen once.

The genes are TRBV4-1 and TRBJ2-7, with 7 bases identical to TRBD1. The sequencing sample was made of blood. This clonotype was obtained from a young woman with Graves' ophthalmopathy. CDR3 nucleotide sequence: TGCGCCAGCAGCCAAGAAGGGGACAGCTACGAGCAGTACTTC. This sequence encodes CASSQEGDSYEQYF.